Listed here are 11 T cell receptor beta chains from one sample, sequenced in a study of beta chain features in type 1 diabetes. Of the isolated RNA, all was reverse transcribed, and so the sequenced material was expressed TCRB transcripts. The assay was immunoSEQ multiplex PCR, and TCRdb's table has in-frame clones only and misses some. The table includes 860,000 or so clones, roughly 16% detected once. What was sequenced was naive CD4+ T cells from blood. The receptors stem from a woman younger than 35 in good health.

As regards this clone: Within the sample, other DNA sequences also encode this same CDR3. This sequence joins TRBV5-1 and TRBJ2-7; the D is unclear. CDR3 length equals 13 residues. The germline V and J ends were trimmed by 0 bases and 3 bases, with 7 bases remaining between them. CDR1 is SGHRS, CDR2 YFSETQ, per germline. The CDR3 here is CASSLAVGYEQYF. In DNA form, the CDR3 reads TGCGCCAGCAGCTTGGCCGTGGGCTACGAGCAGTACTTC.

This clone was seen only a few times. CDR3 region: CAAGLTNEQFF. CDR3 sequence (DNA): TGTGCCGCGGGACTTACGAATGAGCAGTTCTTC. The rearrangement joins TRBV10-3 to TRBJ2-1; D might be TRBD2 (6 bases). In germline, CDR1 is ENHRY, CDR2 SYGVKD. This CDR3 contains 11 residues. V dropped 11 bases and J dropped 7 bases, with 12 bases sitting between them.

The chain employs TRBV6-5 and TRBJ2-7; D unresolved. Between the trimmed V and J ends, which lost 6 bases and 5 bases, there was a span of 20 bases. Germline CDR1 and CDR2: MNHEY and SVGAGI. This CDR3 has 15 residues. The CDR3 region has the DNA TGTGCCAGCAGCTCCGGCCGGACGGATAGGGACGAGCAGTACTTC. Translated: CASSSGRTDRDEQYF.

A remark on this clone: At one of its ends the junction is not consistent with the germline gene, which may arise from a read error. The rearrangement joins TRBV7-7 to TRBJ2-1; D ambiguous. CDR1 is SSHAT and CDR2 is FNYEAQ in the germline V gene (reference sequence). The CDR3 runs 16 residues. The CDR3 bases are TGTGCTAGCAGCTTACCCAGTCCCAGCTCCTACAATGAGCAGTTCTTC. Translation gives CASSLPSPSSYNEQFF.

The sample holds a few counts of this clone. V gene TRBV7-9 combines with J gene TRBJ1-2, with a possible D match to TRBD1 (6 bases). The V end lost 5 bases, the J end lost 6 bases, and 10 bases lay between the germline ends. Germline values: CDR1 SEHNR, CDR2 FQNEAQ (reference sequence). This CDR3 comprises 12 residues. Here the CDR3 reads CASSKQGHGYTF. CDR3 sequence (DNA): TGTGCCAGCAGCAAACAGGGACATGGCTACACCTTC.

This clone was counted between two and nine times. This chain links TRBV4-2 with TRBJ2-3, with TRBD2 identical over 10 bases. Trimming took 0 bases from V and 2 from J; bases not matched to a gene: 2. Germline CDR1 reads LGHNA; CDR2 reads YNFKEQ. The CDR3 extends over 16 amino acids. CDR3 DNA: TGTGCCAGCAGCCAAGATACTAGCGGGACCACAGATACGCAGTATTTT. Translating it yields CASSQDTSGTTDTQYF.

The chain is built from TRBV7-9 and TRBJ1-1; no firm D call. The CDR3 runs to 13 residues. The germline V and J ends were trimmed by 5 bases and 8 bases, with 15 bases remaining between them. Germline lookup yields CDR1 SEHNR and CDR2 FQNEAQ (reference sequence). The CDR3 loop is CASSRASDAEAFF. The CDR3 DNA sequence: TGTGCCAGCAGCCGAGCGTCCGATGCCGAAGCTTTCTTT.

Comment on this clone: The same CDR3 can be traced to other DNA sequences in this sample. J is TRBJ2-7 and V is TRBV28; 9 bases are shared with TRBD1. V dropped 2 bases and J dropped 2; count of bases not matched to a gene: 1. The CDR3 spans 14 residues. Germline CDR1 and CDR2: MDHEN and SYDVKM. The CDR3 coding sequence is TGTGCCAGCAGTTTAAGACAGGGGGCCTACGAGCAGTACTTC. It translates to CASSLRQGAYEQYF. The whole variable domain, remainder taken from reference TRBV28 and TRBJ2-7, is DVKVTQSSRYLVKRTGEKVFLECVQDMDHENMFWYRQDPGLGLRLIYFSYDVKMKEKGDIPEGYSVSREKKERFSLILESASTNQTSMYLCASSLRQGAYEQYFGPGTRLTVT.

This clone was seen a few times. V and J are TRBV5-1 and TRBJ2-1, with 9 bases that match TRBD1. Germline V gives CDR1 SGHRS, CDR2 YFSETQ. The CDR3 has 16 amino acids. With V trimmed by 3 bases and J by 1 base, 5 bases remained unmatched. The CDR3 sequence is CASSYTGGISYNEQFF. CDR3 coding DNA: TGCGCCAGCAGCTACACAGGGGGCATTTCCTACAATGAGCAGTTCTTC.

The CDR3 is CSAGEAYEQYF. DNA of the CDR3: TGCAGTGCTGGCGAAGCCTACGAGCAGTACTTC. This chain links TRBV20-1 with TRBJ2-7, with D uncertain. Germline V gene data show CDR1 as DFQATT and CDR2 as SNEGSKA (reference sequence). Trimming removed 5 bases from V and 2 bases from J, with 7 bases in between. The CDR3 sequence is 11 residues long.

This clone was detected only a few times. The gene calls are TRBV7-2 and TRBJ2-3; D ambiguous. CDR1 and CDR2 (germline): SGHTA, FQGNSA. V was pared by 1 base and J by 8 bases, with 10 bases between. The CDR3 consists of 13 residues. In DNA, the CDR3 is TGTGCCAGCAGCTTAGGCCCGGGTCCTACGCAGTATTTT. It codes for CASSLGPGPTQYF.